This TCR beta chain was captured in a study of shared clonotypes between healthy human individuals (dated by TCRdb to about 2020). Background for the entire study: Three men and a couple of women, aged 18 to 49 years, made up the cohort. Per donor, three plates each were used for CD4 naive and CD4 memory, two for CD8 naive, and one for CD8 memory. Each donor's leukapheresis produced roughly between about 0.85 and 10 billion PBMCs. To increase sequencing depth and limit assay-specific biases, different laboratories used diverse techniques to prepare libraries and sequence TCR repertoires. The study deeply sequenced blood TCR repertoires of about 5 healthy adults to estimate repertoire size and the extent of clonotype sharing between individuals.

Using the deep immunoSEQ assay, TCR CDR3 regions were amplified from genomic DNA by multiplex PCR. Genomic DNA extracted from each cell subset was distributed evenly over all wells of several immunoSEQ 96-well plates, and each plate served as one replicate. Each replicate PCR for sorted subsets received around 200 ng genomic DNA, equal to roughly 30,000 T cell genomes. Purified libraries were quantified with a Qubit 3.0 fluorometer, sized on a Bioanalyzer 2100, and re-quantified with the KAPA Library Quantification kit. Each immunoSEQ 96-well plate was sequenced on its own single-read 150-cycle Illumina NextSeq 550 flow cell. Turning to the authors' computational methods: Because the immunoSEQ output held only junctional sequences and lacked quality scores, the filtering could not match the filtering applied to full-length reads. Sequences were annotated with PyIR, a Python wrapper for IgBLAST v1.9, using IMGT germline references to assign V/J genes and CDR3. Reads were removed for weak V/J assignments (E-value above 1e-6), missing CDR3, stop codons, out-of-frame junctions, or ambiguous translated residues. V3J clonotypes were defined as sequences sharing an identical inferred V gene, J gene, and CDR3 amino acid sequence. To compute the percentage overlap between repertoires, the number of shared unique clonotypes was divided by the size of the smaller repertoire. RTK rarefaction, the Chao1 estimator, and Recon v2.1 estimates of unobserved clonotypes were used to assess repertoire richness. Generation probabilities for all TCRbeta clonotypes obtained by the gDNA method from four donors were computed using OLGA. TCRdb stores this immuneACCESS table with in-frame sequences only. Part of the clones is absent; in the studies checked, under half of the shortfall reflects unresolved V genes, and no reason is known for the rest. V and J calls and clone size are as listed in that table; D and trimming were resolved from the DNA. This sample lists about 2.4 million clones; 90% to 95% were detected once. The ten largest account for about 0.38% of the sample.

As regards this clone: It has no known antigen specificity. Nothing much larger sits one base from this clone, and base qualities are not available.

The donors were healthy, HIV-negative adults with no recently reported acute infections or vaccinations. Only Caucasian adults living in Nashville, Tennessee, USA were represented among the donors. CD4+ T cells were enriched through magnetic negative selection, after which naive cells were positively selected on CD45RA and the remaining negative fraction served as the memory subset. Blood was collected by leukapheresis, and PBMCs were isolated by Ficoll-Histopaque density gradient centrifugation and then cryopreserved in liquid nitrogen vapor phase. Analytical flow cytometry was used to check the purity and quantity of every magnetically sorted T cell population. Genomic DNA was isolated from each sorted fraction and quantified by UV absorbance on a Nanodrop 2000c. Results the study describes overall, beyond this receptor: Sampling was restricted to blood, and TCR repertoires in tissues likely differ from the TCR repertoires found in blood. Estimated clonotype richness was generally larger for naive than for memory subsets. Pairwise subsampling indicated that sequencing depth was expected to affect the degree of clonotype sharing among donors. The genetic and exposure-history diversity represented was limited by the small number of donors. Across a handful of donors, roughly 5% of naive CD4, over 3% of naive CD8, around 2.1% of memory CD4, and 0.3% to 0.45% of memory CD8 clonotypes were shared. Higher generation probabilities were observed for clonotypes shared by all four sorted-subset donors than for non-shared clonotypes. Incomplete sequencing was indicated by rarefaction of sorted-subset datasets, despite the large sequencing depth.

The germline V gene yields SGDLS for CDR1 and YYNGEE for CDR2. Trimming removed 4 bases from V and 2 bases from J; the gene matches leave 5 bases unexplained. Spanning cysteine to phenylalanine, the CDR3 consists of 15 amino acids. The only DNA kept is the CDR3, 45 bases in frame from the first base. The chain is assembled from TRBV9 and TRBJ2-5; TRBD2 matches 10 bases in the middle. The receptor was derived from a man between 18 and 35 years old in good health. Some clones in this sample may be carry-over from other donors' samples. Specimen: naive CD4+ T cells from PBMCs. The label giving this sample's cell subset or site can be read as: CD45RA+ positively selected. The CDR3 region: CASSLPAGGQETQYF. The bases are TGTGCCAGCAGCCTCCCAGCGGGAGGGCAAGAGACCCAGTACTTC.